The 11 T cell receptor beta chains below all came from one sample that was sequenced in a study of T cell repertoires in cytomegalovirus infection. TCRdb processed the reads anew with MiXCR; each CDR3 protein has one entry. The sample has fewer than 200,000 distinct CDR3 sequences, around an eighth seen once. The source material was PBMCs. These TCRs come from a human donor in good health (CMV status not recorded). Some clones in this sample may be carry-over from other donors' samples.

This clonotype came up a few times. The chain employs TRBV5-1 and TRBJ2-2; a possible D gene is TRBD2 (5 bases). The CDR3 spans 16 residues. Germline CDR1 reads SGHRS; CDR2 reads YFSETQ. The V and J ends lost 1 base and 5 bases respectively, with 15 bases between them. CDR3 amino acids: CASSLTPGLETGELFF. CDR3 DNA sequence: TGCGCCAGCAGCTTGACCCCAGGACTGGAGACCGGGGAGCTGTTTTTT.

A single count supports this clonotype. V and J are TRBV5-1 and TRBJ1-6; D gene uncertain. Germline V gene lookup returns CDR1 SGHRS and CDR2 YFSETQ. This CDR3 has 14 residues. The V end was cut by 2 bases, the J end by 7 bases, with 10 bases between. The CDR3, as DNA: TGCGCCAGCAGCTTTGGGGTGCGAAATTCACCCCTCCACTTT. Its protein is CASSFGVRNSPLHF.

This clonotype was recorded many times. The chain joins TRBV12-3 or TRBV12-4 to TRBJ1-1; D is perhaps TRBD1 (5 bases). The V end lost 4 bases, the J end lost 7 bases, and 10 bases lay between the germline ends. This CDR3 is built from 12 residues. The CDR3 reads CASSYGAFEAFF. Written as DNA, the CDR3 is TGTGCCAGCAGTTACGGGGCCTTTGAAGCTTTCTTT.

The genes are TRBV19 and TRBJ1-1; D gene uncertain. The germline gives CDR1 LNHDA, CDR2 SQIVND (reference sequence). This CDR3 is 14 amino acids long. V shed 6 bases and J shed 0 bases, with 11 bases lying between them. This CDR3 reads CASREFSMNTEAFF. Written as DNA, the CDR3 is TGTGCCAGTAGAGAGTTCAGCATGAACACTGAAGCTTTCTTT.

There are a few counts of this clonotype. The V and J genes are TRBV20-1 and TRBJ1-2, with a possible D match to TRBD1 (6 bases). V dropped 4 bases and J dropped 8 bases, with 17 bases sitting between them. This CDR3 contains 13 residues. Per germline, CDR1 DFQATT and CDR2 SNEGSKA (reference sequence). The DNA for the CDR3 is TGCAGTGCTAAAACAGGGTCGGGAGACGGCTACACCTTC. Protein product: CSAKTGSGDGYTF.

The chain recombines TRBV2 with TRBJ2-1; tentative D call: TRBD2 (6 bases). This CDR3 has 15 amino acids. Germline CDR1 reads SNHLY; CDR2 reads FYNNEI. Trimming shortened V by 10 bases and J by 5 bases, and 21 bases separated the two germline ends. The CDR3 DNA reads TGTGCCACCACGACCCCGGGACTGTCCCACAATGAGCAGTTCTTC. Its translation is CATTTPGLSHNEQFF.

As concerns this clonotype: A read error may account for a junction end that differs from germline. The chain joins TRBV28 to TRBJ2-1; tentative D call: TRBD1 (6 bases). The CDR3 consists of 11 residues. Germline CDR1 reads MDHEN; CDR2 reads SYDVKM. The CDR3 DNA follows: TGTGCCAGCAATCACCTGACAGGTCTGGTCTTC. Its protein is CASNHLTGLVF.

The rearrangement links TRBV19 to TRBJ2-2, with D tentatively TRBD1 or TRBD2 (5 bases each). This CDR3 contains 15 residues. Germline assignment: CDR1 LNHDA and CDR2 SQIVND (reference sequence). Trimming pared 3 bases from V and 1 base from J, leaving 9 bases between. The CDR3, as DNA: TGTGCCAGTAGTATTGAGGGACGGAACACCGGGGAGCTGTTTTTT. This sequence encodes CASSIEGRNTGELFF.

This clonotype was counted only a few times. The V call is TRBV12-3 or TRBV12-4, the J call TRBJ1-5, with D perhaps TRBD1 (5 bases). Trimming removed 1 base from V and 4 bases from J, with 11 bases in between. The CDR3 is 15 amino acids. CDR3 in DNA: TGTGCCAGCAGTTTAGAAAGGGGTCGAAATCAGCCCCAGCATTTT. Its protein is CASSLERGRNQPQHF.

This clonotype was recorded many times. The chain uses TRBV10-3 and TRBJ2-1; a weak D match, TRBD1 (7 bases). In germline, CDR1 is ENHRY, CDR2 SYGVKD. Trimming took 4 bases from V and 0 from J, leaving 22 bases between them. The CDR3 is 19 residues long. The CDR3 bases are TGTGCCATCAGTGGAAGGGGGGACAGTCACGAGCCCTCCTACAATGAGCAGTTCTTC. It is translated as CAISGRGDSHEPSYNEQFF.

This clonotype came up a few times. Possible read error: a much larger clone is one base away. V is TRBV7-3 and J is TRBJ1-2, with 8 bases that match TRBD1. V shed 5 bases and J 4 bases; nucleotides not matched to a gene: 3. CDR1 SGHTA and CDR2 FQGTGA come from the germline V gene. The CDR3 runs to 13 residues. CDR3 residues: CASSTDRGYGYTF. For the CDR3, the DNA is TGTGCCAGCAGCACCGACAGGGGCTATGGCTACACCTTC.